This T cell receptor (beta chain) emerged from a study of shared clonotypes between healthy human individuals (dated by TCRdb to 2019 to 2021). For the study in its entirety: The cohort comprised a couple of women and a few men aged 18 to 49 years. For each donor, CD4 naive and CD4 memory were each given three plates, CD8 naive was given two plates, and CD8 memory was given one plate. To estimate repertoire size and how much clonotypes are shared between individuals, the study performed deep sequencing of blood TCR repertoires from roughly five healthy adults. Libraries were prepared and TCR repertoires were sequenced by different laboratories using diverse techniques, in order to increase sequencing depth and limit assay-specific biases. Each donor's leukapheresis produced roughly between roughly 0.85 and 10 billion PBMCs.

Healthy HIV-negative adults with no recently reported acute infections or vaccinations were included as donors. Only Caucasian adults living in Nashville, Tennessee, USA were represented among the donors. CD4+ T cells were enriched through magnetic negative selection, after which naive cells were positively selected on CD45RA and the remaining negative fraction served as the memory subset. Blood was obtained by leukapheresis, after which PBMCs were separated by Ficoll-Histopaque density gradient centrifugation and cryopreserved in liquid nitrogen vapor phase. Purity and quantity of every magnetically sorted T cell population were checked by analytical flow cytometry. Genomic DNA was isolated from every sorted fraction and measured by UV absorbance on a Nanodrop 2000c. On this clone itself: The clone's antigen remains unknown. Nothing much larger sits one base from this clone, and base qualities are not available.

Broader findings and caveats from the paper: Compared with non-shared clonotypes, clonotypes shared by all four sorted-subset donors had higher generation probabilities. Based on pairwise subsampling, the degree of clonotype sharing among donors was expected to be affected by sequencing depth. Sampling was restricted to blood, and TCR repertoires in tissues likely differ from the TCR repertoires found in blood. Naive subsets generally had larger estimated clonotype richness than memory subsets. Because the study included only a small number of donors, the genetic and exposure-history diversity represented was limited. Sharing across several donors was observed for around 5% of naive CD4, 3% to 3.5% of naive CD8, about 2.3% of memory CD4, and around 0.42% of memory CD8 clonotypes. Rarefaction of sorted-subset datasets indicated incomplete sequencing despite the large sequencing depth.

Spanning cysteine to phenylalanine, the CDR3 consists of 15 amino acids. CDR3 DNA only is kept here, 45 bases in frame from base 1. The junction shows trimming of 2 bases on V and 4 bases on J, plus 11 bases between the germline ends. CDR1 and CDR2 are read off the germline V gene as MDHEN and SYDVKM. Using the deep immunoSEQ assay, multiplex PCR amplified TCR CDR3 regions from genomic DNA. Extracted genomic DNA from each cell subset was distributed evenly across all wells of several immunoSEQ 96-well plates, and each plate was treated as a replicate. For sorted subsets, around 200 ng genomic DNA, equal to 25,000 to 35,000 T cell genomes, was loaded into each replicate PCR. Purified libraries were quantified with a Qubit 3.0 fluorometer, sized on a Bioanalyzer 2100, and re-quantified with the KAPA Library Quantification kit. A separate single-read 150-cycle Illumina NextSeq 550 flow cell was used to sequence each immunoSEQ 96-well plate. Per the authors' processing: Because only junctional sequences without quality scores were contained in the immunoSEQ output, filtering matching that applied to full-length reads could not be performed. Sequences were annotated with PyIR, a Python wrapper for IgBLAST v1.9, and V/J genes and CDR3 were assigned using IMGT germline references. Reads were removed for weak V/J assignments (E-value above 1e-6), missing CDR3, stop codons, out-of-frame junctions, or ambiguous translated residues. V3J clonotypes were defined as sequences sharing an identical inferred V gene, J gene, and CDR3 amino acid sequence. The percentage overlap between two repertoires was calculated by dividing the number of shared unique clonotypes by the size of the smaller repertoire. RTK rarefaction, the Chao1 estimator, and Recon v2.1 estimates of unobserved clonotypes were used to assess repertoire richness. OLGA was used to compute generation probabilities for all TCRbeta clonotypes that the gDNA method yielded from a handful of donors. TCRdb limited this immuneACCESS table to in-frame rearrangements with V and J called. A share of clones is missing; checked studies link under half to unresolved V genes, and the rest is unexplained. The V and J calls and clone size were taken over from that table, and D and trimming were inferred from the DNA. Within this sample are approximately 1,500,000 clones, with around 97% of them counted one time only. The ten largest clonotypes hold about 1% of the sample.

The source material was naive CD4+ T cells sorted from blood. The intended sense of this specimen's cell subset or site label: CD45RA+ positively selected. This receptor chain uses TRBV28 and TRBJ2-2; TRBD1 could be the D gene, as 6 bases match. This sequence originates from a man aged 30 to 39 in good health. The CDR3 in this case is CASSLGGAGTGELFF. Read as DNA, the sequence is TGTGCCAGCAGTTTAGGGGGCGCGGGCACCGGGGAGCTGTTTTTT. With the rest looked up from the reference TRBV28 and TRBJ2-2 genes rather than sequenced, the full variable domain is DVKVTQSSRYLVKRTGEKVFLECVQDMDHENMFWYRQDPGLGLRLIYFSYDVKMKEKGDIPEGYSVSREKKERFSLILESASTNQTSMYLCASSLGGAGTGELFFGEGSRLTVL.